A selection of T cell receptor beta chains follows, all from one sample in a study of response to subunit inactivated influenza vaccine. MiXCR, run by TCRdb on the RT-PCR reads, gives a single entry per CDR3 protein. The sample records hundreds of thousands of distinct CDR3 sequences, 20% to 25% being singletons. This specimen consisted of PBMCs from blood, obtained roughly 20 months after vaccination. These receptors all come from a man between 50 and 75 years old who received an inactivated influenza vaccine. Each CDR3 is given with its conserved first and last residue. Each record gives: clone size, CDR3 length, D gene, J gene, V gene, CDR3 DNA, CDR3 protein. A D gene is named only where the DNA matches it firmly. Not every row has a clone size; where given, it reads once, few, many or a size class.

size: few
length: 15
D: .
J: TRBJ2-7
V: TRBV28
DNA: TGTGCCAGCAGTTCCACCGGGATGGCGGCGTACGAGCAGTACTTC
CDR3: CASSSTGMAAYEQYF

size: few
length: 14
D: .
J: TRBJ1-2
V: TRBV7-2
DNA: TGTGCCAGCAGCTTAGGTTTGGGTGGCTATGGCTACACCTTC
CDR3: CASSLGLGGYGYTF

size: few
length: 13
D: .
J: TRBJ1-1
V: TRBV18
DNA: TGTGCCAGCTCGACCTCGTGGCAGGATGAAGCTTTCTTT
CDR3: CASSTSWQDEAFF

size: many
length: 15
D: .
J: TRBJ1-5
V: TRBV7-2
DNA: TGTGCCAGCAGGAAGGGTACGACGGAGAATCAGCCCCAGCATTTT
CDR3: CASRKGTTENQPQHF

size: .
length: 12
D: .
J: TRBJ1-2
V: TRBV6-1
DNA: TGTGCCAGCATTTCACAGGCCTATGGCTACACCTTC
CDR3: CASISQAYGYTF

size: .
length: 12
D: .
J: TRBJ2-1
V: TRBV4-3
DNA: TGCGCCAGCAGCCCTCGGTGGGGACGGCAGTTCTTC
CDR3: CASSPRWGRQFF

size: .
length: 13
D: .
J: TRBJ2-1
V: TRBV18
DNA: TGTGCCAGCTCCAACTTGTTCGGGAATGAGCAGTTCTTC
CDR3: CASSNLFGNEQFF

size: .
length: 16
D: .
J: TRBJ1-1
V: TRBV12-3/TRBV12-4
DNA: TGTGCCAGCAGTCCTACAGGGATGACGGCTACGACACGAGCTTTCTTT
CDR3: CASSPTGMTATTRAFF

size: .
length: 14
D: .
J: TRBJ1-1
V: TRBV11-2
DNA: TGTGCCAGCAGCACTCGGACGGTTAACACTGAAGCTTTCTTT
CDR3: CASSTRTVNTEAFF

size: .
length: 14
D: .
J: TRBJ1-1
V: TRBV6-1
DNA: TGTGCCAGCAGACTACAGGGAGGAATCACTGAAGCTTTCTTT
CDR3: CASRLQGGITEAFF

size: .
length: 13
D: .
J: TRBJ2-3
V: TRBV27
DNA: TGTGCCAGCAGTTCAGCCCCTAGTTATACGCAGTATTTT
CDR3: CASSSAPSYTQYF

size: .
length: 12
D: TRBD1
J: TRBJ2-5
V: TRBV29-1
DNA: TGCAGCGTTCGCAGGGGGTCGGAGACCCAGTACTTC
CDR3: CSVRRGSETQYF

size: few
length: 16
D: .
J: TRBJ2-4
V: TRBV7-2
DNA: TGTGCCAGCAGCTTAGCGTGGGCGGAATGGGAAAACATTCAGTACTTC
CDR3: CASSLAWAEWENIQYF

size: few
length: 15
D: .
J: TRBJ2-1
V: TRBV4-1
DNA: TGCGCCAGCAGCCAAGATCTTACCGCTCCCTATAAGCAGTTCTTC
CDR3: CASSQDLTAPYKQFF

size: .
length: 15
D: TRBD1
J: TRBJ2-7
V: TRBV4-3
DNA: TGCGCCAGCAGCCAAGGAGGGACAGGGTCCTACGAGCAGTACTTC
CDR3: CASSQGGTGSYEQYF

size: .
length: 16
D: .
J: TRBJ2-1
V: TRBV20-1
DNA: TGCAGTGCTAGAGATCCGAGGGGGGCCTTAAGGCATGAGCAGTTCTTC
CDR3: CSARDPRGALRHEQFF

size: .
length: 17
D: .
J: TRBJ2-4
V: TRBV5-4
DNA: TGTGCCAGCAGCCCAGACTTTTCCCCGAGCGCCAAAAACATTCAGTACTTC
CDR3: CASSPDFSPSAKNIQYF

size: few
length: 14
D: .
J: TRBJ2-3
V: TRBV29-1
DNA: TGCAGCGTTATACGATTAGGACCGAGGGATACGCAGTATTTT
CDR3: CSVIRLGPRDTQYF

size: many
length: 14
D: TRBD1
J: TRBJ1-2
V: TRBV10-3
DNA: TGTGCCATCAGTGATTCTGACAGGGCCTATGGCTACACCTTC
CDR3: CAISDSDRAYGYTF

size: few
length: 15
D: .
J: TRBJ1-1
V: TRBV7-9
DNA: TGTGCCAGCAGCTTAGGTTTCGGGGTGAACACTGAAGCTTTCTTT
CDR3: CASSLGFGVNTEAFF

size: many
length: 14
D: .
J: TRBJ1-1
V: TRBV12-3/TRBV12-4
DNA: TGTGCCAGCAGTTTTTTGGGACAGAACACTGAAGCTTTCTTT
CDR3: CASSFLGQNTEAFF

size: many
length: 14
D: .
J: TRBJ1-6
V: TRBV20-1
DNA: TGCAGTGCCGGTTCGGGCTCCGGTGCATCACCCCTCCACTTT
CDR3: CSAGSGSGASPLHF

size: once
length: 14
D: .
J: TRBJ2-4
V: TRBV7-9
DNA: TGTGCCAGCAGCTTAGATGCAGGGGTGCACATTCAGTACTTC
CDR3: CASSLDAGVHIQYF

size: .
length: 15
D: .
J: TRBJ1-2
V: TRBV9
DNA: TGTGCCAGCAGCAGACTGCAGACCGCAGGGTATGGCTACACCTTC
CDR3: CASSRLQTAGYGYTF

size: .
length: 14
D: .
J: TRBJ1-2
V: TRBV28
DNA: TGTGCCAGCAGTCCTAGGACGGCTGGTGGTGGCTACACCTTC
CDR3: CASSPRTAGGGYTF

size: few
length: 16
D: .
J: TRBJ2-3
V: TRBV5-6
DNA: TGTGCCAGCAGCCCGGGGGCAGTCGGTAACACAGATACGCAGTATTTT
CDR3: CASSPGAVGNTDTQYF

size: many
length: 19
D: TRBD1
J: TRBJ2-5
V: TRBV11-2
DNA: TGTGCCAGCAGCTTAGTAGGGGGTTTTTTGGGACAGGGGGTTGGAACCCAGTACTTC
CDR3: CASSLVGGFLGQGVGTQYF

size: .
length: 14
D: .
J: TRBJ1-6
V: TRBV5-6
DNA: TGTGCCAGCAGCTTCCGGGTTCCATCTTCACCCCTCCACTTT
CDR3: CASSFRVPSSPLHF